This T cell receptor beta chain was recovered during a study of T cell repertoires in ileal Crohn's disease. Losses at the gene ends were 1 base for V and 2 bases for J; bases not matched to a gene: 0. Germline V lookup: CDR1 MGHRA, CDR2 YSYEKL. This CDR3 spans 16 amino acids. Here immunoSEQ multiplex PCR was the method, and the copy in TCRdb shows in-frame clones only, minus some. The profile covers around 15,000 clones, with about 93% appearing a single time and 3.4% taken by the ten largest. The genes are TRBV4-1 and TRBJ2-1; 12 positions match TRBD2. The sample was ileal tissue. The origin of this receptor is an adult with Crohn's disease. The CDR3 region is CASSQASGGAYNEQFF. The CDR3 DNA reads as TGCGCCAGCAGCCAAGCTAGCGGGGGGGCCTACAATGAGCAGTTCTTC.